The 11 T cell receptor beta chains below were found in one sample sequenced in a study of blood T cell repertoires in COVID-19. Measured with immunoSEQ multiplex PCR; TCRdb has only the in-frame clones, and not every one. Of roughly 60,000 clones in the sample, approximately 83% were seen once. Material for sequencing was peripheral blood. The receptors were sampled from a man younger than 45 with COVID-19, enrolled during active disease.

J is TRBJ1-1 and V is TRBV28; D is uncertain. This CDR3 is 13 amino acids long. Germline loops: CDR1 MDHEN, CDR2 SYDVKM. The V and J ends lost 6 bases and 0 bases respectively, with 8 bases between them. The CDR3 DNA follows: TGTGCCAGCAGACCGGGTATGAACACTGAAGCTTTCTTT. This translates into CASRPGMNTEAFF.

The genes are TRBV27 and TRBJ2-2; 7 nucleotides align to TRBD2. The germline gives CDR1 MNHEY, CDR2 SMNVEV (reference sequence). J lost 7 bases, V lost 6 bases, and 14 bases had no gene match. The CDR3 covers 16 residues. This CDR3 reads CASSWGGDPGGGELFF. The CDR3 nucleotides read TGTGCCAGCAGCTGGGGGGGGGACCCTGGAGGCGGGGAGCTGTTTTTT.

This clone has a single count. The chain joins TRBV12-3 or TRBV12-4 to TRBJ1-1; tentatively, D is TRBD1 (6 bases). Trimming took off 7 bases at V and 8 bases at J, with 17 bases between the two ends. The length of the CDR3 is 13 residues. The CDR3 sequence is CASTLAQGLEAFF. The CDR3 DNA follows: TGTGCCAGCACCCTTGCGCAGGGGCTGGAAGCTTTCTTT.

The chain couples TRBV24-1 to TRBJ1-2; D gene ambiguous. Trimming pared 6 bases from V and 1 base from J, leaving 8 bases between. Per the germline V gene, CDR1 is KGHDR and CDR2 is SFDVKD. This CDR3 is 13 amino acids long. CDR3 nucleotides: TGTGCCACCAGTACGGAGGTTAACTATGGCTACACCTTC. Amino acid sequence: CATSTEVNYGYTF.

This chain uses TRBV15 with TRBJ1-1, with D hard to call. The CDR3 contains 14 residues. With 0 bases removed from V and 4 bases from J, the gap between germline ends came to 9 bases. Germline V CDR1 and CDR2: LNHNV, YYDKDF (reference sequence). CDR3: CATSRDPWSTEAFF. The CDR3 bases are TGTGCCACCAGCAGAGATCCCTGGAGCACTGAAGCTTTCTTT.

The chain joins TRBV4-1 to TRBJ1-1; TRBD1 might be the D (5 bases). V was pared by 4 bases and J by 0 bases, with 18 bases between. This CDR3 spans 17 amino acids. In germline, CDR1 is MGHRA, CDR2 YSYEKL. CDR3 sequence: CASSPMTALGMNTEAFF. The CDR3 bases are TGCGCCAGCAGCCCTATGACAGCCCTTGGGATGAACACTGAAGCTTTCTTT.

The CDR3, as DNA: TGTGCCAGCAGCTTGGGTTCGCAGAATTCACCCCTCCACTTT. This encodes CASSLGSQNSPLHF. The chain joins TRBV5-6 to TRBJ1-6; D gene ambiguous. CDR1 is SGHDT and CDR2 is YYEEEE in the germline V gene. Trimming took off 0 bases at V and 7 bases at J, with 8 bases between the two ends. CDR3 size: 14 residues.

The V gene is TRBV27, the J gene TRBJ1-2; tentative D call: TRBD1 (5 bases). The CDR3 consists of 16 residues. Germline CDR1 reads MNHEY; CDR2 reads SMNVEV (reference sequence). Between the trimmed V and J ends, which lost 4 bases and 0 bases, there was a span of 15 bases. The CDR3 DNA follows: TGTGCCAGCAGTTACGGGGCAGGACTAGCTAACTATGGCTACACCTTC. Residues: CASSYGAGLANYGYTF.

The chain employs TRBV19 and TRBJ2-3; possible D gene TRBD2, 6 bases. Germline-derived CDR1 and CDR2 are LNHDA and SQIVND (reference sequence). The germline V and J ends were trimmed by 7 bases and 0 bases, with 14 bases remaining between them. The CDR3 is 15 residues long. CDR3 nucleotide sequence: TGTGCCAGTAAATTACGCGGGACTAGCACAGATACGCAGTATTTT. Its translation is CASKLRGTSTDTQYF.

This clone was detected only a few times. The rearrangement joins TRBV4-2 to TRBJ2-2; 10 bases agree with TRBD2. The CDR3 sequence is 17 residues long. Germline V gene data show CDR1 as LGHNA and CDR2 as YNFKEQ. V shed 0 bases and J 8 bases; nucleotides not matched to a gene: 9. The CDR3 region has the DNA TGTGCCAGCAGCCAAGATGGCGAGTCTAGCGGGAGTGGGGAGCTGTTTTTT. As protein: CASSQDGESSGSGELFF.

There are a few counts of this clone. V is TRBV30 and J is TRBJ1-1; D is undetermined. This CDR3 has 12 amino acids. The V gene's germline CDR1 is GTSNPN and CDR2 SVGIG (reference sequence). V lost 6 bases to trimming and J lost 7 bases, with 15 bases between them. CDR3 residues: CACRKDGNEAFF. The CDR3 bases are TGTGCCTGTAGGAAAGACGGGAATGAAGCTTTCTTT.